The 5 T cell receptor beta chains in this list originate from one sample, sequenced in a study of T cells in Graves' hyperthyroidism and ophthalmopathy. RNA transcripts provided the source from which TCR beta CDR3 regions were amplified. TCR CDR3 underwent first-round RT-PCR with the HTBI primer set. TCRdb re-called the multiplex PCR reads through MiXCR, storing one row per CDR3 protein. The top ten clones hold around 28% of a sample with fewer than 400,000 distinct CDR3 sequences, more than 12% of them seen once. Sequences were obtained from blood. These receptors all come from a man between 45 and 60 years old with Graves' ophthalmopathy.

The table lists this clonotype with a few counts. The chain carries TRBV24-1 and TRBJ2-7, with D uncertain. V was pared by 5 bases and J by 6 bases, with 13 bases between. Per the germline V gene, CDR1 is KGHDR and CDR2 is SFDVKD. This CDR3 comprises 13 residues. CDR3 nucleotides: TGTGCCACCAGTGGTGCACCTGGCTTCGAGCAGTACTTC. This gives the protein CATSGAPGFEQYF.

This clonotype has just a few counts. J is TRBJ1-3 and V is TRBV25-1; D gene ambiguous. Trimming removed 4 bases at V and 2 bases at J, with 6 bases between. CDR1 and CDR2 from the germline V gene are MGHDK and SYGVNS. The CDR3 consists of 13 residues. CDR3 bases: TGTGCCAGCAGTGCCCGGCCTGGAAACACCATATATTTT. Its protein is CASSARPGNTIYF.

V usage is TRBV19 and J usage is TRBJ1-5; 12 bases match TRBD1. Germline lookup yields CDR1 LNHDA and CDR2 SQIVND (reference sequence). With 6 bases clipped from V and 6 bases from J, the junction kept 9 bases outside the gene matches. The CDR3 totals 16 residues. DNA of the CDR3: TGTGCCAGTAGGAGTTTCGGGACAGGGGGCGTTCAGCCCCAGCATTTT. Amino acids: CASRSFGTGGVQPQHF.

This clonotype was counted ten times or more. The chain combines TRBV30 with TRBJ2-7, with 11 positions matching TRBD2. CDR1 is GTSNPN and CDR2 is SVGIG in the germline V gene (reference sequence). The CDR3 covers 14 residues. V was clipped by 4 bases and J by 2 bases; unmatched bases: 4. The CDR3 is CAWIVAGGTYEQYF. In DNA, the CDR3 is TGTGCCTGGATCGTAGCGGGAGGGACCTACGAGCAGTACTTC.

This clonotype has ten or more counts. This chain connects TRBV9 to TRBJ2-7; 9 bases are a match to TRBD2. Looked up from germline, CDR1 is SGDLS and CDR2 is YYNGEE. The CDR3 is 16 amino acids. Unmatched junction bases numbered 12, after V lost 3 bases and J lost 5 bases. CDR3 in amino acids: CASSARLAALSDEQYF. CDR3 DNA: TGTGCCAGCAGCGCCCGACTAGCGGCTTTAAGTGACGAGCAGTACTTC.